What follows describes a single TCR beta chain. No antigen is known for it. V was shortened by 3 bases and J by 6 bases, with 7 bases between the two germline ends. This CDR3 is 12 amino acids long. The sample is drawn from a study of OX40 agonist ivuxolimab in advanced cancers. On the study more broadly: The treatment was a fully human IgG2 OX40 agonist, ivuxolimab. Intravenous ivuxolimab at 0.01 to 10 mg/kg was given to patients every 2 weeks. Patients receiving dose escalation had hepatocellular carcinoma, melanoma, renal cell or head and neck cancer. The study, taken as a whole, reports: CD4+ T cells averaged fewer expanded clones than CD8+ T cells.

The table came from immunoSEQ multiplex PCR; TCRdb's copy has only in-frame clones and leaves some out. This table holds roughly 17,000 clones, approximately 83% found once. The material sequenced was CD4+ or CD8+ T cells sorted from blood, taken in a trial of the OX40 agonist ivuxolimab. This sequence joins TRBV5-3 and TRBJ1-5; D is unresolved. TRBV5-3 is an ORF; its function is uncertain. This sequence originates from an adult with an advanced solid tumor such as melanoma, head and neck, liver or kidney cancer. In DNA form, the CDR3 reads TGTGCCAGAAGCTCCCGGGGTCAGCCCCAGCATTTT. It codes for CARSSRGQPQHF.